The present entry profiles one T cell receptor beta chain with its context. Germline values: CDR1 SGHRS, CDR2 YFSETQ. Germline trimming cut 2 bases from V and 2 bases from J; bases unmatched to any gene: 13. The CDR3 consists of 18 residues. Per the study methods: For nucleated cells, counts were estimated from reference gene primer amplification. The table came from immunoSEQ multiplex PCR; TCRdb's copy has only in-frame clones and leaves some out. The V and J calls and clone size come from that table; D and trimming were worked out from the DNA. The table lists 140,000 or so clones, around three quarters of them singletons. The sample comes from a study of blood T cell repertoires in COVID-19. Overall study: Samples came from the United States, Italy and Spain, spanning acute and convalescent COVID-19.

The TCR originated in a man aged 45-65 years with active or convalescent COVID-19. The chain links TRBV5-1 to TRBJ1-3, with TRBD1 matching over 7 bases. The sample comprised peripheral blood. The CDR3 DNA is TGCGCCAGCAGCTTTCTTCGAGGAGGCAGGGGGGCTGGAAACACCATATATTTT. Translated, it gives CASSFLRGGRGAGNTIYF.